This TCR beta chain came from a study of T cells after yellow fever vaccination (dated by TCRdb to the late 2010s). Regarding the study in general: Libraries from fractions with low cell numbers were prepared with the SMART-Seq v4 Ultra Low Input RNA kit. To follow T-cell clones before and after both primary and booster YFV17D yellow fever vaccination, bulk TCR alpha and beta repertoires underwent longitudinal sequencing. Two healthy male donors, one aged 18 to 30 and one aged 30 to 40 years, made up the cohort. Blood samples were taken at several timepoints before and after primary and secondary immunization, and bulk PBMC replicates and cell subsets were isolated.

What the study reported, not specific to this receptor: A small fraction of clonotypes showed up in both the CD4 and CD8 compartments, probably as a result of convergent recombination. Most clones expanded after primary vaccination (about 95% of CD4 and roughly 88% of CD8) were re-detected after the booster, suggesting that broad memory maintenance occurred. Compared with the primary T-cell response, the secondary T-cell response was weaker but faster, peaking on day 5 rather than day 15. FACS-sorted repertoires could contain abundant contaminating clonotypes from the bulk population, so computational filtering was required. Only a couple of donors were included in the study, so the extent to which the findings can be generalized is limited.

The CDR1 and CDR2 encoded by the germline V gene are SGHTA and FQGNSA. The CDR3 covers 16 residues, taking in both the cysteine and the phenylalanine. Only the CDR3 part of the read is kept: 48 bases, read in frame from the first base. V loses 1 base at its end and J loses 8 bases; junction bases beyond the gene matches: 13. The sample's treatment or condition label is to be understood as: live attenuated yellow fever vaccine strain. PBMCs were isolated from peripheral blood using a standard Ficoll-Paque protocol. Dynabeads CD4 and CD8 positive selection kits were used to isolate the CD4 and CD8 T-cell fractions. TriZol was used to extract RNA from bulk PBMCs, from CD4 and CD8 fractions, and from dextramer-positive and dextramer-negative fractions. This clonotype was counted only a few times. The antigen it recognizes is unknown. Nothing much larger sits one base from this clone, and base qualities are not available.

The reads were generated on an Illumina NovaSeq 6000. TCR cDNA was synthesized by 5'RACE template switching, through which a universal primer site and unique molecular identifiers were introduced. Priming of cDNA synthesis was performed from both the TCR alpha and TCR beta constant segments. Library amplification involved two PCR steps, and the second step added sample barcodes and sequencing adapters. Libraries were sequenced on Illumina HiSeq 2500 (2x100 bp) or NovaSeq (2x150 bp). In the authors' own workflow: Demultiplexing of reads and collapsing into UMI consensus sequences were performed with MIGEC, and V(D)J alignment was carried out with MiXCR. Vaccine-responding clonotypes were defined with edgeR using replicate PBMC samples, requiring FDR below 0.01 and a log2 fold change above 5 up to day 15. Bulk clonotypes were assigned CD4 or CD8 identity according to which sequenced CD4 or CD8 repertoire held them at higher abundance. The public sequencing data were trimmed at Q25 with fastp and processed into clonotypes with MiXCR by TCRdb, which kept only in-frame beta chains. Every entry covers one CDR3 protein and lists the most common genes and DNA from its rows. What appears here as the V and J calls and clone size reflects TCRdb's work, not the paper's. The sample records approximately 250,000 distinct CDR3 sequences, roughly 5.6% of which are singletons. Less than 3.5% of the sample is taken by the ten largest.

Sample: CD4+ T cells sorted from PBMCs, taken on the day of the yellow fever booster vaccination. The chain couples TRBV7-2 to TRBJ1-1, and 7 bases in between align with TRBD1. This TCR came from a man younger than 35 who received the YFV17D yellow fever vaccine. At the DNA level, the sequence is TGTGCCAGCAGCTTAGGGACAGGCCCTAAACAGGGCGAAGCTTTCTTT. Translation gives CASSLGTGPKQGEAFF.